The 8 T cell receptor beta chains in this list originate from one sample, sequenced in a study of blood T cell repertoires in COVID-19. Assay: immunoSEQ multiplex PCR; the TCRdb copy retains only in-frame clones and omits some. This table holds 260,000 or so clones, under 90% found once. The specimen was peripheral blood. The receptors were sampled from a human donor in a cohort sampled during active COVID-19.

The chain couples TRBV19 to TRBJ2-1; 7 bases fit TRBD1. This CDR3 is 16 amino acids long. Per the germline V gene, CDR1 is LNHDA and CDR2 is SQIVND (reference sequence). Unmatched junction bases numbered 7, after V lost 3 bases and J lost 2 bases. Written as DNA, the CDR3 is TGTGCCAGTAGTATTAACAGGGGACATACCTACAATGAGCAGTTCTTC. Residues: CASSINRGHTYNEQFF.

This chain joins TRBV4-2 and TRBJ2-2; D is possibly TRBD2 (6 bases). The CDR3 has 12 amino acids. The germline gives CDR1 LGHNA, CDR2 YNFKEQ. Trimming stripped 7 bases from V and 7 bases from J, with 10 bases between. CDR3 loop: CASTGRGGELFF. In DNA form, the CDR3 reads TGTGCCAGCACCGGGAGAGGCGGGGAGCTGTTTTTT.

This clone was detected once. Other DNA variants within this sample encode the same CDR3. The rearrangement joins TRBV18 to TRBJ1-2; D remains ambiguous. The V end was cut by 2 bases, the J end by 2 bases, with 6 bases between. The V gene's germline CDR1 is KGHSH and CDR2 LQKENI. CDR3 length: 13 residues. DNA of the CDR3: TGTGCCAGCTCACCAGGGAGGAACTATGGCTACACCTTC. Protein: CASSPGRNYGYTF.

The chain has TRBV19 and TRBJ1-3; tentative D call: TRBD1 (6 bases). The CDR3 has 17 amino acids. V was trimmed by 7 bases and J by 0 bases, leaving 19 bases between them. Germline V gene lookup returns CDR1 LNHDA and CDR2 SQIVND (reference sequence). CDR3 coding DNA: TGTGCCAGTACTACAGGGCCCCTGACTTACTCTGGAAACACCATATATTTT. Translating gives CASTTGPLTYSGNTIYF.

Of note for this clone: Other DNA sequences of this sample code for an identical CDR3. The rearrangement uses TRBV5-1 and TRBJ2-1; 8 bases map to TRBD1. CDR1 and CDR2 from the germline V gene are SGHRS and YFSETQ. Trimming removed 0 bases from V and 3 bases from J; junction bases left unmatched: 5. The CDR3 runs 16 residues. CDR3 DNA sequence: TGCGCCAGCAGCTTGGCACCTACAGGGGGCTACAATGAGCAGTTCTTC. It yields the protein CASSLAPTGGYNEQFF.

This clone turned up a few times. The rearrangement links TRBV6-2 or TRBV6-3 to TRBJ1-5; tentatively, D is TRBD1 (5 bases). The CDR3 consists of 13 residues. Looked up from germline, CDR1 is MNHEY and CDR2 is SVGEGT. V was pared by 3 bases and J by 7 bases, with 10 bases between. CDR3 in amino acids: CASSYWGRQPQHF. In nucleotides, the CDR3 is TGTGCCAGCAGTTATTGGGGCCGACAGCCCCAGCATTTT.

The rearrangement joins TRBV18 to TRBJ1-5, with 10 nucleotides matching TRBD1. CDR3 size: 17 residues. Trimming removed 3 bases from V and 1 base from J; junction bases left unmatched: 6. In germline, CDR1 is KGHSH, CDR2 LQKENI. The chain's CDR3 is CASSPPGQGWSNQPQHF. In DNA, the CDR3 is TGTGCCAGCTCACCCCCGGGACAGGGGTGGAGCAATCAGCCCCAGCATTTT.

CDR3 loop: CASSLGAQGANYGYTF. The CDR3 coding sequence is TGTGCCAGCAGCTTGGGGGCTCAGGGGGCGAACTATGGCTACACCTTC. The V gene is TRBV5-5, the J gene TRBJ1-2, with 8 bases identical to TRBD1. With 0 bases clipped from V and 2 bases from J, the junction kept 6 bases outside the gene matches. The CDR3 has 16 residues. Looked up from germline, CDR1 is SGHKS and CDR2 is YYEKEE (reference sequence).